This T cell receptor (beta chain) was identified in a study of cytomegalovirus exposure and HLA in healthy donors. At the level of the study: A preliminary data release comprised about 85 million unique TCRs obtained from HLA-typed donors. Study-wide points: A later analysis linked around 15,000 TCR beta sequences to HLA alleles at 0.05 false discovery rate.

Donors were ostensibly healthy at sampling, although undocumented immune exposures were probable. On this clone: Its specificity is not known.

The PCR made use of 60 Vbeta and 13 Jbeta primers. Here immunoSEQ multiplex PCR was the method, and the copy in TCRdb shows in-frame clones only, minus some. The sample gives over 100,000 clones, roughly 70% of which show up once; under 5.5% is in the top ten. Sequencing used PBMCs. This clonotype was obtained from a man aged 50-60 years in good health and CMV-seropositive.

This CDR3 is CATSRGGTGPTGGYTF. CDR3 sequence (DNA): TGTGCCACCAGCAGAGGGGGGACAGGACCAACGGGGGGCTACACCTTC. This chain joins TRBV15 and TRBJ1-2, with 8 bases aligning to TRBD1. Germline CDR1 LNHNV, CDR2 YYDKDF (reference sequence). V was pared by 1 base and J by 8 bases, with 12 bases of the junction left unmatched. The CDR3 is 16 amino acids.